The 29 T cell receptor beta chains below were found in one sample sequenced in a study of T cell changes during pregnancy in multiple sclerosis (dated 2019 in TCRdb). The library came from the immunoSEQ multiplex PCR assay. TCRdb took over this immuneACCESS table, retaining in-frame rearrangements with V and J assigned. Such tables are incomplete; in checked studies, under half of the missing clones stem from an unresolved V gene, and the remainder is unexplained. The sample profile shows 45,000 or so clones; more than 90% of them were found once. In total, the top ten clones hold under 9.5% of the sample. The source was CD8+ T cells from peripheral blood mononuclear cells, collected after pregnancy. Receptor source: a female donor with multiple sclerosis, enrolled in a pregnancy study.

This chain joins TRBV14 and TRBJ1-2; TRBD1 aligns across 8 bases. CDR1 and CDR2 (germline): SGHDN, FVKESK. Trimming at V came to 1 base and at J to 1 base, leaving 14 bases not matched to a gene. The CDR3 is 19 residues long. The DNA of the CDR3 is TGTGCCAGCAGCCAAGGCATTACAGGGGGGGTGGCTCATAACTATGGCTACACCTTC. Amino acid sequence: CASSQGITGGVAHNYGYTF.

The V and J genes are TRBV5-5 and TRBJ2-1; D gene unclear. V was clipped by 0 bases and J by 3 bases, with 13 bases between them. The CDR3 runs to 16 residues. Germline assignment: CDR1 SGHKS and CDR2 YYEKEE (reference sequence). CDR3 protein: CASSLGFEAIYNEQFF. In DNA form, the CDR3 reads TGTGCCAGCAGCTTGGGTTTCGAAGCAATCTACAATGAGCAGTTCTTC. The full variable domain, rest sourced from reference TRBV5-5 and TRBJ2-1, is DAGVTQSPTHLIKTRGQQVTLRCSPISGHKSVSWYQQVLGQGPQFIFQYYEKEERGRGNFPDRFSARQFPNYSSELNVNALLLGDSALYLCASSLGFEAIYNEQFFGPGTRLTVL.

The V call is TRBV28, the J call TRBJ2-7; D may be TRBD1 (9 bases). The CDR3 covers 19 residues. V was clipped by 6 bases and J by 3 bases, with 30 bases between them. Germline CDR1 and CDR2: MDHEN and SYDVKM. CDR3: CASSRPGQGLLADFYEQYF. Here the CDR3 DNA reads TGTGCCAGCAGCCGACCGGGACAGGGTTTACTAGCGGACTTCTACGAGCAGTACTTC. Using reference TRBV28 and TRBJ2-7 for the parts outside the CDR3, the full variable domain is DVKVTQSSRYLVKRTGEKVFLECVQDMDHENMFWYRQDPGLGLRLIYFSYDVKMKEKGDIPEGYSVSREKKERFSLILESASTNQTSMYLCASSRPGQGLLADFYEQYFGPGTRLTVT.

The rearrangement uses TRBV19 and TRBJ1-3, with 7 bases aligning to TRBD1. There are 14 residues in the CDR3. Germline V gene lookup returns CDR1 LNHDA and CDR2 SQIVND (reference sequence). With 4 bases clipped from V and 2 bases from J, the junction kept 2 bases outside the gene matches. The CDR3 is CASSKGAAGNTIYF. CDR3 sequence (DNA): TGTGCCAGTAGTAAGGGGGCGGCTGGAAACACCATATATTTT.

This chain uses TRBV4-3 with TRBJ2-3, with D perhaps TRBD2 (7 bases). Germline values: CDR1 LGHNA, CDR2 YSLEER. The V end lost 3 bases, the J end lost 2 bases, and 18 bases lay between the germline ends. This CDR3 has 17 amino acids. As DNA, the CDR3 is TGCGCCAGCAGCCACAAGGGGGGGGCTTTAGACACAGATACGCAGTATTTT. It specifies CASSHKGGALDTDTQYF.

The genes are TRBV27 and TRBJ2-3; 9 positions match TRBD1. The V gene end was trimmed by 2 bases and the J gene end by 6 bases; junction bases not matched to a gene: 6. This CDR3 region has 15 residues. The germline V gene encodes CDR1 MNHEY and CDR2 SMNVEV (reference sequence). The CDR3 spells CASSLAGQGIDTQYF. Here the CDR3 DNA reads TGTGCCAGCAGTTTAGCAGGACAGGGGATCGATACGCAGTATTTT.

This chain uses TRBV9 with TRBJ2-3, with TRBD2 identical over 8 bases. Germline V gives CDR1 SGDLS, CDR2 YYNGEE. This CDR3 has 14 amino acids. J was trimmed by 6 bases and V by 3 bases; bases with no gene match: 6. CDR3 in DNA: TGTGCCAGCAGCGCCGGGGGGGCCGCCGATACGCAGTATTTT. This gives the protein CASSAGGAADTQYF.

As DNA, the CDR3 is TGTGCCAGCAGCGTAGTGGAGGGGGGGGCTGAAGCTTTCTTT. The encoded protein is CASSVVEGGAEAFF. The gene calls are TRBV9 and TRBJ1-1; possible D gene TRBD1, 6 bases. Germline lookup yields CDR1 SGDLS and CDR2 YYNGEE. The CDR3 runs to 14 residues. The V end was cut by 0 bases, the J end by 6 bases, with 12 bases between.

The chain joins TRBV5-6 to TRBJ2-2; 9 bases are shared with TRBD1. Unmatched junction bases numbered 8, after V lost 4 bases and J lost 4 bases. Germline loops: CDR1 SGHDT, CDR2 YYEEEE. The CDR3 loop spans 16 amino acids. The CDR3 sequence is CASSPWGTGLTGELFF. CDR3 DNA: TGTGCCAGCAGCCCCTGGGGGACAGGGCTCACCGGGGAGCTGTTTTTT.

CDR3 bases: TGTGCCAGCAGTGAATTTCTTTTGGGACAGATGAACACTGAAGCTTTCTTT. Translation: CASSEFLLGQMNTEAFF. This chain links TRBV25-1 with TRBJ1-1, with TRBD1 matching over 7 bases. There are 17 residues in the CDR3. Germline CDR1 is MGHDK and CDR2 is SYGVNS. Trimming at V came to 1 base and at J to 0 bases, leaving 8 bases not matched to a gene.

This CDR3 is CASRGAGREDGYEQFF. The CDR3 nucleotides read TGTGCCAGTCGGGGGGCGGGGAGGGAGGATGGGTATGAGCAGTTCTTC. This chain uses TRBV11-2 with TRBJ2-1; perhaps TRBD2 as D (7 bases). The germline V gene encodes CDR1 SGHAT and CDR2 FQNNGV. The CDR3 has 16 residues. V was pared by 9 bases and J by 8 bases, with 26 bases between.

The chain recombines TRBV30 with TRBJ2-5, with D possibly TRBD2 on 5 matching bases. V was cut by 7 bases and J by 1 base, with 13 bases left in between. In germline, CDR1 is GTSNPN, CDR2 SVGIG (reference sequence). The CDR3 length is 13 residues. The CDR3 is CASRVDTQETQYF. CDR3 nucleotide sequence: TGTGCCTCGAGGGTAGACACCCAAGAGACCCAGTACTTC.

This clone was counted once. This chain links TRBV7-9 with TRBJ2-7; D is perhaps TRBD1 (6 bases). Per the germline V gene, CDR1 is SEHNR and CDR2 is FQNEAQ (reference sequence). This CDR3 is built from 13 residues. With 5 bases removed from V and 5 bases from J, the gap between germline ends came to 13 bases. The CDR3 here is CASSAGVNHEQYF. The CDR3 region has the DNA TGTGCCAGCAGCGCAGGGGTCAACCACGAGCAGTACTTC.

V usage is TRBV7-8 and J usage is TRBJ2-7; 7 bases fit TRBD2. Germline CDR1 and CDR2: SGHVS and FQNEAQ. This CDR3 is 14 amino acids long. J was trimmed by 2 bases and V by 5 bases; bases with no gene match: 6. CDR3 protein: CASSERGSTYEQYF. Written as DNA, the CDR3 is TGTGCCAGCAGCGAGCGGGGTAGTACCTACGAGCAGTACTTC.

This clone was seen repeatedly, ten times or more. This chain links TRBV6-1 with TRBJ2-3; D might be TRBD2 (6 bases). The CDR3 has 15 residues. The germline V and J ends were trimmed by 5 bases and 1 base, with 13 bases remaining between them. The germline CDR1 and CDR2 sequences are MNHNS and SASEGT. CDR3 sequence: CASSKISGGTDTQYF. The CDR3 region has the DNA TGTGCCAGCAGTAAAATTAGCGGTGGCACAGATACGCAGTATTTT.

The J gene is TRBJ1-5, the V gene TRBV27; 10 positions agree with TRBD1. The CDR3 is made up of 16 amino acids. Looked up from germline, CDR1 is MNHEY and CDR2 is SMNVEV (reference sequence). V gave up 1 base and J gave up 5 bases; unmatched junction bases: 5. The CDR3 DNA sequence: TGTGCCAGCAGTTTATATTCCGACAGGGGGCATCAGCCCCAGCATTTT. This codes for CASSLYSDRGHQPQHF.

The chain is built from TRBV6-6 and TRBJ1-4; no firm D call. Trimming cost V 4 bases and J 0 bases, with 6 bases left between them. Germline V CDR1 and CDR2: MNHNY, SVGAGI (reference sequence). The length of the CDR3 is 14 residues. In DNA form, the CDR3 reads TGTGCCAGCAGTTTGAGTTCAACTAATGAAAAACTGTTTTTT. This codes for CASSLSSTNEKLFF.

The V call is TRBV7-2, the J call TRBJ2-5; TRBD1 matches 7 bases. Germline CDR1 reads SGHTA; CDR2 reads FQGNSA. The junction had 5 bases not matched to a gene; V was cut back by 1 base and J by 3 bases. The CDR3 contains 15 residues. The chain's CDR3 is CASSLGQGWEETQYF. CDR3 in DNA: TGTGCCAGCAGCTTAGGACAGGGTTGGGAAGAGACCCAGTACTTC. The full variable domain, with the rest looked up from reference TRBV7-2 and TRBJ2-5, is GAGVSQSPSNKVTEKGKDVELRCDPISGHTALYWYRQSLGQGLEFLIYFQGNSAPDKSGLPSDRFSAERTGGSVSTLTIQRTQQEDSAVYLCASSLGQGWEETQYFGPGTRLLVL.

The CDR3 DNA reads as TGTGCCATCAGGGGGAGGCTCTCGGGTGGCGAGGACACTGAAGCTTTCTTT. Translation gives CAIRGRLSGGEDTEAFF. The V call is TRBV10-3, the J call TRBJ1-1, with D unclear. The CDR3 totals 17 residues. The V end was cut by 6 bases, the J end by 3 bases, with 23 bases between. CDR1 is ENHRY and CDR2 is SYGVKD in the germline V gene.

The genes are TRBV13 and TRBJ2-1, with D uncertain. Germline V gives CDR1 PRHDT, CDR2 FYEKMQ (reference sequence). V was shortened by 6 bases and J by 4 bases, with 16 bases between the two germline ends. This CDR3 region has 15 residues. CDR3 nucleotide sequence: TGTGCCAGCAGTCCTCTAGTGGCTTCTTACAATGAGCAGTTCTTC. Its protein product is CASSPLVASYNEQFF.

The J gene is TRBJ2-3, the V gene TRBV5-1; D is uncertain. With 0 bases removed from V and 4 bases from J, the gap between germline ends came to 12 bases. This CDR3 comprises 15 residues. Per the germline V gene, CDR1 is SGHRS and CDR2 is YFSETQ. The CDR3 sequence is CASSLGLKAPDTQYF. CDR3 nucleotides: TGCGCCAGCAGCTTGGGACTTAAGGCCCCAGATACGCAGTATTTT.

The CDR3 protein is CASSPGAPEAFF. CDR3 nucleotide sequence: TGTGCCAGCAGCCCAGGGGCCCCCGAAGCTTTCTTT. The genes are TRBV7-9 and TRBJ1-1, with a tentative D call TRBD1 (6 bases). The CDR3 is made up of 12 amino acids. Germline CDR1 SEHNR, CDR2 FQNEAQ (reference sequence). V was pared by 5 bases and J by 8 bases, with 12 bases between.

The chain has TRBV4-2 and TRBJ2-3, with no clear D. The CDR3 spans 15 residues. Trimming removed 1 base from V and 4 bases from J, with 12 bases in between. In germline, CDR1 is LGHNA, CDR2 YNFKEQ. CDR3 bases: TGTGCCAGCAGCCAAGTAGAGTTAGCCCCAGATACGCAGTATTTT. This sequence encodes CASSQVELAPDTQYF.

The chain couples TRBV6-1 to TRBJ1-1, with D maybe TRBD1 (5 bases). V lost 2 bases to trimming and J lost 5 bases, with 12 bases between them. This CDR3 has 14 amino acids. The germline V gene has CDR1 MNHNS and CDR2 SASEGT. The CDR3 DNA follows: TGTGCCAGCAGTGAACGCCCAGGGCTAACTGAAGCTTTCTTT. Encoded protein: CASSERPGLTEAFF.

The V call is TRBV11-2, the J call TRBJ1-1; D is ambiguous. V was trimmed by 3 bases and J by 4 bases, leaving 3 bases between them. The CDR3 consists of 11 residues. CDR1 is SGHAT and CDR2 is FQNNGV in the germline V gene. The CDR3 is CASSFSTEAFF. CDR3 in DNA: TGTGCCAGCAGCTTCAGCACTGAAGCTTTCTTT.

V is TRBV4-1 and J is TRBJ2-7, with TRBD1 matching 11 bases. CDR1 is MGHRA and CDR2 is YSYEKL in the germline V gene. V gave up 1 base and J gave up 3 bases; unmatched junction bases: 2. The CDR3 contains 15 residues. Here the CDR3 reads CASSQVGTGGYEQYF. CDR3 sequence (DNA): TGCGCCAGCAGCCAAGTGGGGACAGGGGGCTACGAGCAGTACTTC.

The chain uses TRBV6-6 and TRBJ1-2; 7 bases agree with TRBD1. Germline V gives CDR1 MNHNY, CDR2 SVGAGI (reference sequence). The CDR3 spans 14 residues. V lost 5 bases, J lost 0 bases, and 3 bases stayed unmatched. In DNA form, the CDR3 reads TGTGCCAGCAGTAGGGGGCAGACTAACTATGGCTACACCTTC. Amino acid sequence: CASSRGQTNYGYTF.

The V call is TRBV19, the J call TRBJ2-1; 9 nucleotides agree with TRBD2. V lost 2 bases, J lost 8 bases, and 13 bases stayed unmatched. Germline V gene sequence: CDR1 LNHDA, CDR2 SQIVND (reference sequence). The CDR3 loop spans 17 amino acids. The CDR3 reads CASSIMEGLATDDEQFF. For the CDR3, the DNA is TGTGCCAGTAGTATAATGGAGGGACTAGCAACTGATGATGAGCAGTTCTTC.

The chain employs TRBV7-9 and TRBJ1-2; D is perhaps TRBD1 (6 bases). CDR3 length: 13 residues. The germline CDR1 and CDR2 sequences are SEHNR and FQNEAQ (reference sequence). Trimming took off 6 bases at V and 6 bases at J, with 14 bases between the two ends. The CDR3 is CASRVTGVDGYTF. The CDR3 coding sequence is TGTGCCAGCAGGGTGACAGGCGTCGATGGCTACACCTTC.